Here is one T cell receptor beta chain with its context. The germline V gene encodes CDR1 LNHDA and CDR2 SQIVND (reference sequence). This CDR3 comprises 14 residues. J gave up 6 bases and V 3 bases, and 2 bases lay outside the gene matches. This record belongs to a study of blood T cell repertoires in COVID-19. Using immunoSEQ multiplex PCR, the repertoire was profiled, and TCRdb retains in-frame clones only, with some absent. The data hold fewer than 250,000 clones, with 83% observed a single time. The sequenced sample was peripheral blood. The receptor was derived from a woman in her 70s with active or convalescent COVID-19. V usage is TRBV19 and J usage is TRBJ1-5; 10 positions match TRBD1. The CDR3 loop is CASSIGTGAQPQHF. DNA of the CDR3: TGTGCCAGTAGTATCGGGACAGGGGCTCAGCCCCAGCATTTT. The full variable domain, in which reference TRBV19 and TRBJ1-5 provide the parts outside the CDR3, is DGGITQSPKYLFRKEGQNVTLSCEQNLNHDAMYWYRQDPGQGLRLIYYSQIVNDFQKGDIAEGYSVSREKKESFPLTVTSAQKNPTAFYLCASSIGTGAQPQHFGDGTRLSIL.